This section outlines one T cell receptor beta chain sequence together with its context. What it recognizes is unknown. Using its own MiXCR run on the reads, TCRdb lists one record per CDR3 protein. The sample includes about 480,000 distinct CDR3 sequences, 33% of them seen just once. The data stem from a study of T cell repertoires in cytomegalovirus infection. At the level of the study: Based on public TCR beta signatures, there were indications of CMV infection and of a matching HLA type.

Study-wide results and limits: CMV carriers with the relevant HLA were identified by cumulative public TCR beta family frequency.

The input for sequencing was cultured PBMCs, taken from culture after CMV antigen stimulation. This TCR came from a human donor in good health (CMV status not recorded). Some clones in this sample may be carry-over from other donors' samples.

The DNA for the CDR3 is TGTGCCAGCAGCCGGGACAACTCGGGCGGAGATACGCAGTATTTT. This sequence encodes CASSRDNSGGDTQYF. This chain uses TRBV7-2 with TRBJ2-3, with D perhaps matching TRBD1 (6 bases). The CDR3 is 15 amino acids. Germline CDR1 is SGHTA and CDR2 is FQGNSA. V shed 5 bases and J shed 5 bases, with 17 bases lying between them.